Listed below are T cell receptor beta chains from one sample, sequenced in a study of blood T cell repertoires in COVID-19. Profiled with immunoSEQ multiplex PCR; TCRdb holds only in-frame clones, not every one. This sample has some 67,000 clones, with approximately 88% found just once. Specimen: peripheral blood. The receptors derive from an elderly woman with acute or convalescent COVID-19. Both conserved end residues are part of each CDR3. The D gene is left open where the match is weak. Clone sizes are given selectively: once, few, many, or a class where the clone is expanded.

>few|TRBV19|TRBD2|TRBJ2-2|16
TGTGCCAGTAGTAAACCAGCGGGAGGGCCTGGCGGGGAGCTGTTTTTT
CASSKPAGGPGGELFF
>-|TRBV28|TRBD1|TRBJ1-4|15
TGTGCCAGCAGCTCCCCTGGGACAGGGAAAGAAAAACTGTTTTTT
CASSSPGTGKEKLFF
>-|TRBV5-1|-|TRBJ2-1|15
TGCGCCAGCAGCCTTAAACAGGGCCCGCTCAATGAGCAGTTCTTC
CASSLKQGPLNEQFF
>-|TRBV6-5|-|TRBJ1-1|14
TGTGCCACCTCCTCGTTTGGGAGCTTCACTGAAGCTTTCTTT
CATSSFGSFTEAFF
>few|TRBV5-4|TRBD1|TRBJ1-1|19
TGTGCCAGCAGCCGGGGACAGGGAGGGGGTGGATTAGTGAACACTGAAGCTTTCTTT
CASSRGQGGGGLVNTEAFF
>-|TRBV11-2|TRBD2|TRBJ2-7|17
TGTGCCAGCAGCTGGCTAAGCGGGAGGACGGGCTCCTACGAGCAGTACTTC
CASSWLSGRTGSYEQYF
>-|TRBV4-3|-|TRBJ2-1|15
TGCGCCAGCAGCCAAGTCGTCGCGGGGTACAATGAGCAGTTCTTC
CASSQVVAGYNEQFF
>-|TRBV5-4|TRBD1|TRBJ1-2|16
TGTGCCAGCAGCCAGACAGGGGCAGTGACTAACTATGGCTACACCTTC
CASSQTGAVTNYGYTF
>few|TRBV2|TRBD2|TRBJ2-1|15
TGTGCCAGCAGCGGTAGCGGGAGGGCCGGAAATGAGCAGTTCTTC
CASSGSGRAGNEQFF
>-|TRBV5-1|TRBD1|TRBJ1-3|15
TGCGCCAGCAGCAGGGGACAGGGAGCGGGAAACACCATATATTTT
CASSRGQGAGNTIYF
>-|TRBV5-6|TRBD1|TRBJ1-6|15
TGTGCCAGCAGCTTGGCCGGGACAGGAAATTCACCCCTCCACTTT
CASSLAGTGNSPLHF
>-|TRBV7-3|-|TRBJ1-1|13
TGTGCCAGCAGCTTACAATTGAACACTGAAGCTTTCTTT
CASSLQLNTEAFF
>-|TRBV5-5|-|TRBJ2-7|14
TGTGCCAGCAGCTTGGAGGGGGTAACCTACGAGCAGTACTTC
CASSLEGVTYEQYF
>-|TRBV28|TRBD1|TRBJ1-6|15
TGTGCCAGCAGTACTCCGACAGGGCGGGATTCACCCCTCCACTTT
CASSTPTGRDSPLHF
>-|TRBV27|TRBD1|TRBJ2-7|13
TGTGCCAGCAGTACTACAGGGGGATACGAGCAGTACTTC
CASSTTGGYEQYF
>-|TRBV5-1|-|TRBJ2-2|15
TGCGCCAGCAATCCCTCGGGGTCGAACACCGGGGAGCTGTTTTTT
CASNPSGSNTGELFF
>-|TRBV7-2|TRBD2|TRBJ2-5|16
TGTGCCAGCAGCCCGACTAGCGGGTCCGCCTGGGAGACCCAGTACTTC
CASSPTSGSAWETQYF
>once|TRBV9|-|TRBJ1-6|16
TGTGCCAGCAGCGTAGAACGGGACACCAATAATTCACCCCTCCACTTT
CASSVERDTNNSPLHF
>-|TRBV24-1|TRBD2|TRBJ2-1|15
TGTGCCACCGCTCTAGCGGGAGGGCCGGAAAATGAGCAGTTCTTC
CATALAGGPENEQFF
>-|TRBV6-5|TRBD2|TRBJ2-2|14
TGTGCCAGCAGACTACAACTAGCGATGAGTGGGCTGTTTTTT
CASRLQLAMSGLFF
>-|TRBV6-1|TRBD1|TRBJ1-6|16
TGTGCCAGCAGGGAAACAGGGGGATCCTATAATTCACCCCTCCACTTT
CASRETGGSYNSPLHF
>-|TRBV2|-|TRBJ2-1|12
TGTGCCAGCAGGGGACTCAACAATGAGCAGTTCTTC
CASRGLNNEQFF
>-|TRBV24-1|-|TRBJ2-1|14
TGTGCCACCAGTGATTTGGCGGTTCCCGATGAGCAGTTCTTC
CATSDLAVPDEQFF
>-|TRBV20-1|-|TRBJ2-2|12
TGCAGTGCTAGTGGGCGGGCCGGGGAGCTGTTTTTT
CSASGRAGELFF
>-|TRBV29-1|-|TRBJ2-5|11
TGCAGCGTTAGTAGTTGGGAGACCCAGTACTTC
CSVSSWETQYF
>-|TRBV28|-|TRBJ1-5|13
TGTGCCAGCAGTTTGAGGAGCAATCAGCCCCAGCATTTT
CASSLRSNQPQHF
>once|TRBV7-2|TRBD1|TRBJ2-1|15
TGTGCCAGCAGCTTATCCGGACGACAGGGGAATGAGCAGTTCTTC
CASSLSGRQGNEQFF
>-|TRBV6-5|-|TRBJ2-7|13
TGTGCCAGCAGTTTGGGGGGGCCTTACGAGCAGTACTTC
CASSLGGPYEQYF
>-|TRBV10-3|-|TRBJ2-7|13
TGTGCCATCAGCCTAGAGGGGGATTACGAGCAGTACTTC
CAISLEGDYEQYF
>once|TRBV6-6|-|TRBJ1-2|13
TGTGCCAGCAGTTCCCCGGGGGGCTATGGCTACACCTTC
CASSSPGGYGYTF
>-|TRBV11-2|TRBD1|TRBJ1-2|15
TGTGCCAGCAGCTTAGTAGGAGATTACAGGGGCGGCTACACCTTC
CASSLVGDYRGGYTF
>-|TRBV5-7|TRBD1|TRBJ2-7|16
TGTGCCAGCAGCCATACGGTGACAGGGCGTTCCTACGAGCAGTACTTC
CASSHTVTGRSYEQYF
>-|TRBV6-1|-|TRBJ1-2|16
TGTGCCAGCAGTGAAGGTCCCGCTTCAGTCCTCTATGGCTACACCTTC
CASSEGPASVLYGYTF